One sample yielded the 11 T cell receptor beta chains listed below, sequenced in a study of cytotoxic CD8 clonotypes in ibrutinib-treated CLL. Sequencing used immunoSEQ multiplex PCR; TCRdb keeps in-frame clones, though not all of them. The data hold roughly 190,000 clones, with approximately 68% observed a single time. Sequences were derived from PBMCs, sampled after 24 months of ibrutinib treatment. The receptors were gathered from a human donor with chronic lymphocytic leukemia.

The chain couples TRBV7-6 to TRBJ2-2; 7 nucleotides agree with TRBD2. The CDR3 extends over 16 amino acids. In germline, CDR1 is SGHVS, CDR2 FNYEAQ. V was pared by 5 bases and J by 1 base, with 7 bases of the junction left unmatched. This chain's CDR3 is CASSARLAENTGELFF. CDR3 nucleotides: TGTGCCAGCAGCGCCCGACTAGCAGAGAACACCGGGGAGCTGTTTTTT.

The rearrangement joins TRBV5-8 to TRBJ1-5; TRBD1 is a possible D gene (6 bases). V lost 5 bases, J lost 6 bases, and 12 bases lay in between. The CDR3 totals 13 residues. CDR1 is SGHTS, CDR2 YDEGEE, per germline. The CDR3 is CASRLQGTQPQHF. The DNA of the CDR3 is TGTGCCAGCAGGCTACAGGGTACTCAGCCCCAGCATTTT.

This clone was observed once. The V call is TRBV9, the J call TRBJ2-3, with 10 bases fitting TRBD2. Germline V gene lookup returns CDR1 SGDLS and CDR2 YYNGEE. This CDR3 has 17 amino acids. V trimming: 0 bases; J trimming: 4 bases; junction bases outside the gene matches: 8. The CDR3 DNA reads as TGTGCCAGCAGCGTAGCTCCTAGCGGGAGTATCCCAGATACGCAGTATTTT. This translates into CASSVAPSGSIPDTQYF.

V is TRBV4-3 and J is TRBJ2-1; a possible D gene is TRBD2 (6 bases). Germline V gene data show CDR1 as LGHNA and CDR2 as YSLEER. V dropped 0 bases and J dropped 0 bases, with 9 bases sitting between them. CDR3 length equals 16 residues. CDR3 in DNA: TGCGCCAGCAGCCAAGAAGCTAGCGACTCCTACAATGAGCAGTTCTTC. Translating gives CASSQEASDSYNEQFF.

The V gene is TRBV11-3, the J gene TRBJ1-1; 9 nucleotides agree with TRBD1. The germline gives CDR1 SGHNT, CDR2 YENEEA. Trimming took 4 bases from V and 5 from J; bases not matched to a gene: 8. CDR3 length equals 15 residues. The CDR3 DNA sequence: TGTGCCAGCAGCTCGACCGGGACAGGGCGGACTGAAGCTTTCTTT. This gives the protein CASSSTGTGRTEAFF.

V is TRBV10-3 and J is TRBJ1-5, with TRBD1 matching 8 bases. Germline trimming cut 0 bases from V and 6 bases from J; bases unmatched to any gene: 1. The CDR3 length is 14 residues. Per the germline V gene, CDR1 is ENHRY and CDR2 is SYGVKD. The CDR3 loop is CAISESQGAQPQHF. The CDR3 nucleotides are TGTGCCATCAGTGAGTCCCAGGGGGCTCAGCCCCAGCATTTT.

This clone appeared a single time. This chain uses TRBV18 with TRBJ2-4, with D perhaps TRBD2 (5 bases). Germline assignment: CDR1 KGHSH and CDR2 LQKENI. With 6 bases removed from V and 2 bases from J, the gap between germline ends came to 17 bases. The CDR3 spans 16 residues. The CDR3 here is CASSPEYSGTKNIQYF. CDR3 nucleotides: TGTGCCAGCTCCCCCGAGTACTCCGGGACCAAAAACATTCAGTACTTC.

This clone occurred many times. The V gene is TRBV4-1, the J gene TRBJ1-1; tentatively, D is TRBD1 (5 bases). CDR3 length: 13 residues. Germline-derived CDR1 and CDR2 are MGHRA and YSYEKL. Trimming removed 0 bases from V and 6 bases from J, with 8 bases in between. The CDR3 region has the DNA TGCGCCAGCAGCCAAGATTGGGGGGCTGAAGCTTTCTTT. It encodes CASSQDWGAEAFF.

The chain carries TRBV5-1 and TRBJ2-5; the D is unclear. CDR1 and CDR2 (germline): SGHRS, YFSETQ. Trimming took 4 bases from V and 5 from J, leaving 9 bases between them. CDR3 length: 12 residues. The CDR3 sequence is CASSPFGETQYF. Here the CDR3 DNA reads TGCGCCAGCAGCCCGTTCGGGGAGACCCAGTACTTC.

This clone was detected only once. The junction shows a germline mismatch at one end, possibly a read error. This rearrangement joins TRBV7-2 to TRBJ2-7; no reliable D call. This CDR3 spans 13 amino acids. Germline CDR1 SGHTA, CDR2 FQGNSA. The CDR3 is CASSLVPSHEQYF. The CDR3 nucleotides are TGTGCCAGCAGCTTAGTCCCCTCCCACGAGCAGTACTTC.

The V gene is TRBV19, the J gene TRBJ2-3, with 13 nucleotides matching TRBD2. The CDR3 runs to 18 residues. CDR1 is LNHDA and CDR2 is SQIVND in the germline V gene (reference sequence). V trimming: 6 bases; J trimming: 2 bases; junction bases outside the gene matches: 11. The CDR3 reads CASSLTSGRPPDTDTQYF. CDR3 sequence (DNA): TGTGCCAGTAGCCTGACTAGCGGGAGGCCCCCAGACACAGATACGCAGTATTTT.